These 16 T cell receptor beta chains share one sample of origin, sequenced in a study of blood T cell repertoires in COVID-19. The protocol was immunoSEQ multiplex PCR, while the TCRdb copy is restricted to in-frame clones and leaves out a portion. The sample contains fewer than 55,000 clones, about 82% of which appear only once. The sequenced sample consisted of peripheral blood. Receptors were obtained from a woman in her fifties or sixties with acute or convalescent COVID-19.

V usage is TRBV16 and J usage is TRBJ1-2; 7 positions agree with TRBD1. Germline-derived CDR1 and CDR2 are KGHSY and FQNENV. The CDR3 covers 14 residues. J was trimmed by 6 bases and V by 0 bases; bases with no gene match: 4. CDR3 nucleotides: TGTGCCAGCAGCCAATCGACAACAGGGGATGGCTACACCTTC. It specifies CASSQSTTGDGYTF.

The chain's CDR3 is CASSPATEIEAFF. CDR3 nucleotide sequence: TGTGCCAGCTCACCCGCGACGGAGATTGAAGCTTTCTTT. The chain is built from TRBV18 and TRBJ1-1; D remains unclear. This CDR3 contains 13 residues. Per the germline V gene, CDR1 is KGHSH and CDR2 is LQKENI. V lost 3 bases and J lost 7, with 12 bases in between.

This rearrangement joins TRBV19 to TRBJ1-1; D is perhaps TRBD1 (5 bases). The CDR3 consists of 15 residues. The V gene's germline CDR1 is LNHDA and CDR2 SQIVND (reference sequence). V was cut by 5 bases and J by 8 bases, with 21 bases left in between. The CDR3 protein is CASSPTGTVGGEAFF. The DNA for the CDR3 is TGTGCCAGTAGTCCGACCGGCACTGTCGGGGGAGAAGCTTTCTTT.

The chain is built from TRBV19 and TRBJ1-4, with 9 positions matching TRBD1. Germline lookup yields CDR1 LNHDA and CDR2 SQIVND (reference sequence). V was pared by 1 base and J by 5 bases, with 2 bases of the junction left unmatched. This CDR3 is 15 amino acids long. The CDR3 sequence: CASSIGGTGNEKLFF. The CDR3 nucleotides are TGTGCCAGTAGTATAGGAGGGACAGGGAATGAAAAACTGTTTTTT.

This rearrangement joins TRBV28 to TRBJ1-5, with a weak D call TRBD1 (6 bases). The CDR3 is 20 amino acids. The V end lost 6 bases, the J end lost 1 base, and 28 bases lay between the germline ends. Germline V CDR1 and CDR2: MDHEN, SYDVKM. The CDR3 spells CASSAPFGGAGIYSNQPQHF. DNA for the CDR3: TGTGCCAGCAGCGCACCCTTTGGGGGGGCGGGAATCTACAGCAATCAGCCCCAGCATTTT.

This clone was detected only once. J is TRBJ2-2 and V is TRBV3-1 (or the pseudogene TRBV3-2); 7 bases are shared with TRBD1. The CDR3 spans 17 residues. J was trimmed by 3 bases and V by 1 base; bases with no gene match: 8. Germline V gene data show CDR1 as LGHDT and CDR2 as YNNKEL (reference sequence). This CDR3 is CASSQVRTGFYTGELFF. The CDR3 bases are TGTGCCAGCAGCCAAGTCAGGACAGGCTTCTACACCGGGGAGCTGTTTTTT.

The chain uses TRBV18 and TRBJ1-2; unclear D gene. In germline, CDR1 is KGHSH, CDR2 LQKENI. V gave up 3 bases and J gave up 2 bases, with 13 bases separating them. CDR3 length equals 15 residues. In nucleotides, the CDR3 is TGTGCCAGCTCACCGGAGGGAAGTGCAAACTATGGCTACACCTTC. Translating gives CASSPEGSANYGYTF. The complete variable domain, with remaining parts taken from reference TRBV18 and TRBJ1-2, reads NAGVMQNPRHLVRRRGQEARLRCSPMKGHSHVYWYRQLPEEGLKFMVYLQKENIIDESGMPKERFSAEFPKEGPSILRIQQVVRGDSAAYFCASSPEGSANYGYTFGSGTRLTVV.

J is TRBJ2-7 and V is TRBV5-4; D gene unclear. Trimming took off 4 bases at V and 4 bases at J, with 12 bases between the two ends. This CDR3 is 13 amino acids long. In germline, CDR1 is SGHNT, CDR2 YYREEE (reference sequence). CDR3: CASSTPGGYEQYF. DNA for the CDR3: TGTGCCAGCAGCACGCCGGGTGGGTACGAGCAGTACTTC.

CDR3 nucleotides: TGTGCCAGCAGTTACGATAGACAGGGTTTGAAATCACCCCTCCACTTT. Amino acids: CASSYDRQGLKSPLHF. The V gene is TRBV6-5, the J gene TRBJ1-6; 7 bases agree with TRBD1. Germline values: CDR1 MNHEY, CDR2 SVGAGI. The CDR3 runs to 16 residues. The V segment lost 2 bases and the J segment 10 bases; nucleotides outside the gene matches: 11.

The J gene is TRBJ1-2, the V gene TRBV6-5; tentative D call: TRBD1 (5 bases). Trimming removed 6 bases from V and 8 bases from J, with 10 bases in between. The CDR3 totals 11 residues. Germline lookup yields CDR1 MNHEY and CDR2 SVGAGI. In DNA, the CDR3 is TGTGCCAGCAGCGGGGGTGGCGGCTACACCTTC. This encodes CASSGGGGYTF.

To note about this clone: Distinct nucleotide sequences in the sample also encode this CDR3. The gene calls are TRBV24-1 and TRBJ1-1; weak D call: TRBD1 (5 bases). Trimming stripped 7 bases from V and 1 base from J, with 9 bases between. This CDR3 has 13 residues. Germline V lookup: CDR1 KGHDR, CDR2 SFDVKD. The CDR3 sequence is CATSGGGNTEAFF. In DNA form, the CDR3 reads TGTGCCACCAGCGGGGGGGGGAACACTGAAGCTTTCTTT.

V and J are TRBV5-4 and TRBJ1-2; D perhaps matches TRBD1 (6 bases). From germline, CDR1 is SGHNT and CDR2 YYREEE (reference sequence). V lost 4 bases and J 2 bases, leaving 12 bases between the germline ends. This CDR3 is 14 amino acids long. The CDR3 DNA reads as TGTGCCAGCAGCCAAGGACAGAGGAACTATGGCTACACCTTC. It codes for CASSQGQRNYGYTF. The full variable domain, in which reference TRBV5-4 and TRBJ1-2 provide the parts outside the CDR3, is ETGVTQSPTHLIKTRGQQVTLRCSSQSGHNTVSWYQQALGQGPQFIFQYYREEENGRGNFPPRFSGLQFPNYSSELNVNALELDDSALYLCASSQGQRNYGYTFGSGTRLTVV.

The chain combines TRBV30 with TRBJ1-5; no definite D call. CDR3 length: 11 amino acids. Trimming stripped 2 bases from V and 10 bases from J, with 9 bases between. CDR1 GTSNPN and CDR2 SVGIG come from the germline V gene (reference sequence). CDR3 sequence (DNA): TGTGCCTGGAGTACGCGCGGCCCCCAGCATTTT. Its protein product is CAWSTRGPQHF.

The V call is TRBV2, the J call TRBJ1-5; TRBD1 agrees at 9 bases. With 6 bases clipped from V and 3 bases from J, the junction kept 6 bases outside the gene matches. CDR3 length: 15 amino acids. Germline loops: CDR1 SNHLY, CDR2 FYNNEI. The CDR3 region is CASRGQGTNNQPQHF. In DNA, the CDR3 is TGTGCCAGCAGGGGACAGGGAACAAACAATCAGCCCCAGCATTTT.

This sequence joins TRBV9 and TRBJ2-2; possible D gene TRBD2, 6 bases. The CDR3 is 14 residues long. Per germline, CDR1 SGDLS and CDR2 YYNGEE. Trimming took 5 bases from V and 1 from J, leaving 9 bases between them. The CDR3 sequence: CASSAGLNTGELFF. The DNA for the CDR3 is TGTGCCAGCAGTGCGGGACTGAACACCGGGGAGCTGTTTTTT.

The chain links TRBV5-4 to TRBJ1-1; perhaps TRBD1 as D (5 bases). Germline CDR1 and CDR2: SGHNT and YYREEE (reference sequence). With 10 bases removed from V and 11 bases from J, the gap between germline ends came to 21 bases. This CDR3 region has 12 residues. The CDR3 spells CAGGFAGYLAFF. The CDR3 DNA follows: TGTGCCGGGGGGTTTGCGGGCTACCTGGCTTTCTTT.